The 21 T cell receptor beta chains below all came from one sample that was sequenced in a study of shared clonotypes between healthy human individuals. Profiling relied on immunoSEQ multiplex PCR, and the TCRdb table lists in-frame clones only, not all of them. The sample includes some 500,000 clones, 70% to 85% of them seen just once. The sequencing input was PBMCs. Receptor source: a woman in her thirties or forties in good health. Some clones in this sample may be carry-over from other donors' samples.

This clone showed up just once. The chain recombines TRBV7-8 with TRBJ1-5; D may be TRBD1 (6 bases). This CDR3 has 14 residues. Germline assignment: CDR1 SGHVS and CDR2 FQNEAQ. V was shortened by 5 bases and J by 3 bases, with 11 bases between the two germline ends. CDR3 DNA sequence: TGTGCCAGCAGCCCCGGACAGTACAATCAGCCCCAGCATTTT. As protein: CASSPGQYNQPQHF.

CDR3 DNA: TGTGCCAGCAGTTGGATGGGCAGGGGTCTCTACAATGAGCAGTTCTTC. Translated, it gives CASSWMGRGLYNEQFF. The rearrangement joins TRBV7-9 to TRBJ2-1, with a possible D match to TRBD1 (6 bases). This CDR3 region has 16 residues. Germline-derived CDR1 and CDR2 are SEHNR and FQNEAQ (reference sequence). V dropped 6 bases and J dropped 3 bases, with 18 bases sitting between them. Based on the CDR3 plus reference TRBV7-9 and TRBJ2-1, the full variable domain is DTGVSQNPRHKITKRGQNVTFRCDPISEHNRLYWYRQTLGQGPEFLTYFQNEAQLEKSRLLSDRFSAERPKGSFSTLEIQRTEQGDSAMYLCASSWMGRGLYNEQFFGPGTRLTVL.

The V call is TRBV18, the J call TRBJ2-7; D ambiguous. Trimming took off 2 bases at V and 4 bases at J, with 12 bases between the two ends. The CDR3 sequence is 14 residues long. The germline V gene encodes CDR1 KGHSH and CDR2 LQKENI. In DNA form, the CDR3 reads TGTGCCAGCTCACCAGAGAAACAGAGTTACGAGCAGTACTTC. Protein: CASSPEKQSYEQYF.

The J gene is TRBJ2-5, the V gene TRBV11-3; 16 nucleotides agree with TRBD2. V was clipped by 1 base and J by 2 bases; unmatched bases: 4. Germline CDR1 is SGHNT and CDR2 is YENEEA. CDR3 length: 18 amino acids. The CDR3 loop is CASSLGRGLAGGQETQYF. The CDR3 nucleotides read TGTGCCAGCAGCTTAGGTAGGGGACTAGCGGGAGGGCAAGAGACCCAGTACTTC. The full variable domain, in which reference TRBV11-3 and TRBJ2-5 provide the parts outside the CDR3, is EAGVVQSPRYKIIEKKQPVAFWCNPISGHNTLYWYLQNLGQGPELLIRYENEEAVDDSQLPKDRFSAERLKGVDSTLKIQPAELGDSAVYLCASSLGRGLAGGQETQYFGPGTRLLVL.

This sequence joins TRBV9 and TRBJ2-1; weak D call: TRBD1 (5 bases). V lost 4 bases to trimming and J lost 1 base, with 15 bases between them. This CDR3 comprises 16 residues. Germline assignment: CDR1 SGDLS and CDR2 YYNGEE. The CDR3 loop reads CASSPQGGLSYNEQFF. CDR3 DNA sequence: TGTGCCAGCAGCCCCCAGGGCGGCCTATCCTACAATGAGCAGTTCTTC.

The genes are TRBV5-4 and TRBJ2-7; TRBD2 aligns across 15 bases. The CDR3 consists of 17 residues. Per germline, CDR1 SGHNT and CDR2 YYREEE (reference sequence). Trimming took 0 bases from V and 4 from J; bases not matched to a gene: 5. This chain's CDR3 is CASSLAGLAGGRYEQYF. The CDR3, as DNA: TGTGCCAGCAGCTTGGCAGGACTAGCGGGAGGGCGGTACGAGCAGTACTTC.

This clone has just one count. The chain carries TRBV5-1 and TRBJ1-2; D is uncertain. The CDR3 is 12 residues long. The V gene lost 1 base and the J gene lost 8 bases, with 9 bases spanning the gap. Germline CDR1 is SGHRS and CDR2 is YFSETQ. The DNA of the CDR3 is TGCGCCAGCAGCTTGTGGACGGAAGGCTACACCTTC. Translated: CASSLWTEGYTF.

This chain joins TRBV11-2 and TRBJ2-5; TRBD2 matches at 9 bases. The DNA end lines up better with TRBJ2-7; the J call may be wrong. Per the germline V gene, CDR1 is SGHAT and CDR2 is FQNNGV. The CDR3 has 15 amino acids. The CDR3 coding sequence is TGTGCCAGCAGCTTCGCCGGGACTAGCCCCTACGAGCAGTACTTC. Amino acids: CASSFAGTSPYEQYF.

The chain couples TRBV15 to TRBJ1-5, with TRBD1 matching over 9 bases. From germline, CDR1 is LNHNV and CDR2 YYDKDF (reference sequence). The trim removed 6 bases at V and 1 base at J, leaving 1 base unmatched. This CDR3 comprises 14 residues. CDR3 coding DNA: TGTGCCACCAGACAGGGGGCAAGCAATCAGCCCCAGCATTTT. It is translated as CATRQGASNQPQHF. Supplemented by reference TRBV15 and TRBJ1-5, the full variable domain reads DAMVIQNPRYQVTQFGKPVTLSCSQTLNHNVMYWYQQKSSQAPKLLFHYYDKDFNNEADTPDNFQSRRPNTSFCFLDIRSPGLGDTAMYLCATRQGASNQPQHFGDGTRLSIL.

This chain joins TRBV6-5 and TRBJ1-1, with D possibly TRBD1 on 5 matching bases. The CDR3 covers 11 residues. CDR1 and CDR2 from the germline V gene are MNHEY and SVGAGI. Trimming removed 6 bases from V and 5 bases from J, with 7 bases in between. DNA for the CDR3: TGTGCCAGCAGAAGGGGTACTGAAGCTTTCTTT. It yields the protein CASRRGTEAFF.

This clone was seen repeatedly, ten times or more. V gene TRBV21-1 combines with J gene TRBJ1-4; the D segment call TRBD1 is taken from the table without a DNA check. TRBV21-1 is reported as a pseudogene. The CDR3 loop spans 16 amino acids. The CDR3 loop reads CASSPRWAQGGEKLFF. CDR3 DNA sequence: TGTGCCAGCAGCCCCCGCTGGGCACAGGGCGGGGAAAAACTGTTTTTT.

This clone has just one count. The chain is built from TRBV2 and TRBJ2-7; TRBD1 aligns across 7 bases. V was clipped by 7 bases and J by 3 bases; unmatched bases: 6. Germline values: CDR1 SNHLY, CDR2 FYNNEI. The CDR3 spans 13 residues. The CDR3 DNA sequence: TGTGCCAGCAAGAAGACAGGGAGCTACGAGCAGTACTTC. Translation gives CASKKTGSYEQYF. Combining the CDR3 with reference TRBV2 and TRBJ2-7 gives the whole variable domain EPEVTQTPSHQVTQMGQEVILRCVPISNHLYFYWYRQILGQKVEFLVSFYNNEISEKSEIFDDQFSVERPDGSNFTLKIRSTKLEDSAMYFCASKKTGSYEQYFGPGTRLTVT.

In its sample, this clone was seen once. The V and J genes are TRBV28 and TRBJ1-4; possibly TRBD1 for D (6 bases). Germline lookup yields CDR1 MDHEN and CDR2 SYDVKM. This CDR3 has 14 amino acids. V lost 8 bases, J lost 7 bases, and 17 bases lay in between. CDR3 nucleotides: TGTGCCAGCCATGGACAGAGAGGCCTTGAAAAACTGTTTTTT. Protein product: CASHGQRGLEKLFF.

The DNA for the CDR3 is TGTGCCAGCAGTTACCACCCACCGGGACAGACCTACGAGCAGTACTTC. It is translated as CASSYHPPGQTYEQYF. This chain joins TRBV6-5 and TRBJ2-7, with 7 bases aligning to TRBD1. V lost 2 bases, J lost 2 bases, and 9 bases stayed unmatched. Germline-derived CDR1 and CDR2 are MNHEY and SVGAGI. This CDR3 is 16 amino acids long.

Points on this clone: This may arise from a read error, as a much more abundant clone is one base away. V usage is TRBV29-1 and J usage is TRBJ1-1, with 12 bases matching TRBD1. Germline-derived CDR1 and CDR2 are SQVTM and ANQGSEA. CDR3 length: 15 amino acids. The ends lost 5 bases at V and 4 bases at J; junction bases unmatched: 8. Here the CDR3 reads CSVYPVGQGATEAFF. The DNA of the CDR3 is TGCAGCGTTTACCCCGTGGGACAGGGGGCCACTGAAGCTTTCTTT.

The J gene is TRBJ1-5, the V gene TRBV5-1; maybe TRBD1 (6 bases). CDR3 length: 14 amino acids. Looked up from germline, CDR1 is SGHRS and CDR2 is YFSETQ. V lost 0 bases, J lost 5 bases, and 9 bases lay in between. In nucleotides, the CDR3 is TGCGCCAGCAGCTTGGCAGGGGTAGATCAGCCCCAGCATTTT. Translating it yields CASSLAGVDQPQHF.

A word on this clone: This same CDR3 is encoded by further DNA sequences in the sample. V and J are TRBV5-6 and TRBJ2-3; D remains ambiguous. The CDR3 runs to 15 residues. In germline, CDR1 is SGHDT, CDR2 YYEEEE. The V end was cut by 0 bases, the J end by 0 bases, with 8 bases between. The CDR3 loop is CASSLGPSSTDTQYF. The CDR3, as DNA: TGTGCCAGCAGCTTGGGCCCTTCTAGCACAGATACGCAGTATTTT.

The chain uses TRBV29-1 and TRBJ2-3; TRBD2 might be the D (6 bases). The CDR3 is 15 residues long. CDR1 and CDR2 (germline): SQVTM, ANQGSEA. The V end lost 6 bases, the J end lost 5 bases, and 21 bases lay between the germline ends. The CDR3 DNA follows: TGCAGCGTCCCCTCCCGCGGGGAAGTGAGAGATACGCAGTATTTT. This encodes CSVPSRGEVRDTQYF.

The gene calls are TRBV9 and TRBJ1-2, with D unresolved. The ends were cut back, 0 bases at V and 8 bases at J, with 8 bases in the middle. This CDR3 region has 12 residues. Germline V gene lookup returns CDR1 SGDLS and CDR2 YYNGEE. The CDR3 loop reads CASSVVGSGYTF. CDR3 coding DNA: TGTGCCAGCAGCGTAGTCGGTTCGGGCTACACCTTC.

The chain employs TRBV9 and TRBJ2-5, with TRBD1 identical over 7 bases. J was trimmed by 4 bases and V by 3 bases; bases with no gene match: 9. Per germline, CDR1 SGDLS and CDR2 YYNGEE. The CDR3 is 15 amino acids. CDR3: CASSGLTRGLETQYF. The CDR3 nucleotides read TGTGCCAGCAGCGGACTAACGAGGGGGCTAGAGACCCAGTACTTC.

This clone was counted a single time. In DNA form, the CDR3 reads TGTGCCAGCTCACCAGATGTGGGGACAGGGAACCAAGAGACCCAGTACTTC. Residues: CASSPDVGTGNQETQYF. The chain carries TRBV18 and TRBJ2-5, with 9 bases aligning to TRBD1. This CDR3 region has 17 residues. V was clipped by 2 bases and J by 0 bases; unmatched bases: 7. In germline, CDR1 is KGHSH, CDR2 LQKENI.